The clone carrying this T cell receptor beta chain was counted between two and nine times. Its antigen remains unidentified. Repertoires were generated with immunoSEQ multiplex PCR, while TCRdb's copy carries only in-frame clones and drops some. Among tens of thousands of clones, around 90% were seen once, and the ten largest hold approximately 0.67%. Germline loops: CDR1 MDHEN, CDR2 SYDVKM. The V end was cut by 8 bases, the J end by 6 bases, with 17 bases between. The CDR3 has 14 amino acids. This record comes from a study of OX40 agonist ivuxolimab in advanced cancers. About the research overall: Ivuxolimab is an agonistic anti-OX40 (CD134) antibody, and patients were treated with it. Recorded diagnoses for dose-escalation patients were hepatocellular carcinoma, melanoma, renal cell or head and neck cancer. Three patients showed partial responses: one hepatocellular carcinoma and two cutaneous melanoma cases. Study observations and caveats: The study observed clonal expansion of CD4+ and CD8+ blood T cells by week 6 at 0.1 to 3.0 mg/kg.

The chain carries TRBV28 and TRBJ1-5; D is possibly TRBD1 (5 bases). The clonotype comes from an adult with an advanced solid tumor such as melanoma, head and neck, liver or kidney cancer. The sequenced sample was CD4+ or CD8+ T cells sorted from blood, obtained in a trial of the OX40 agonist ivuxolimab. CDR3: CASRLSGFGQPQHF. The CDR3 bases are TGTGCCAGCCGACTCTCAGGGTTCGGTCAGCCCCAGCATTTT.